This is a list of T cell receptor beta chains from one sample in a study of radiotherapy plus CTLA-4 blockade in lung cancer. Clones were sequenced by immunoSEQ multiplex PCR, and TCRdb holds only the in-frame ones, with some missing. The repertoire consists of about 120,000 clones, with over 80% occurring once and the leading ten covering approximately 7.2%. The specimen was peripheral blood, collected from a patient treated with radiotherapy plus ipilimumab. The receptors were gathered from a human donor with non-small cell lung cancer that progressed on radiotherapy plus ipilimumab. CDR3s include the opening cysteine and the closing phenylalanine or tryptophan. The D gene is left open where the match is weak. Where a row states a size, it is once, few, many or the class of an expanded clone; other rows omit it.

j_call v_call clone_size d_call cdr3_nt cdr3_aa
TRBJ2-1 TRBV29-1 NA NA TGCAGCGTTGAAGGCGTCGGGGACTACAATGAGCAGTTCTTC CSVEGVGDYNEQFF
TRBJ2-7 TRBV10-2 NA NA TGCGCCAGCAGGGGTCGAGAGGAGCAGTACTTC CASRGREEQYF
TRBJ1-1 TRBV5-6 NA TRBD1 TGTGCCAGCAGCCCGGACAGGGGGCGTAGAACTGAAGCTTTCTTT CASSPDRGRRTEAFF
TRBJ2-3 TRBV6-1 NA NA TGTGCCAGCAGTGAACTGCCCGCGATCACAGATACGCAGTATTTT CASSELPAITDTQYF
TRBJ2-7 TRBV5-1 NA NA TGCGCCAGCAGCTTCGTTGGGTACGAGCAGTACTTC CASSFVGYEQYF
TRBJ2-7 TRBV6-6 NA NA TGTGCCAGCAGTTATCCAGGGGCGGGCGAGCAGTACTTC CASSYPGAGEQYF
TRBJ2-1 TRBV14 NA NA TGTGCCAGCAGCCAAGATCTGCGGATTGGTGAGCAGTTCTTC CASSQDLRIGEQFF
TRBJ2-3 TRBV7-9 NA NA TGTGCCAGCAGCTTAGAGGGCCGGACAGATACGCAGTATTTT CASSLEGRTDTQYF
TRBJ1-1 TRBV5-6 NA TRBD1 TGTGCCAGCAGCTGGGGACAGGGCGGTACTGAAGCTTTCTTT CASSWGQGGTEAFF
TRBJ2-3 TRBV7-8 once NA TGTGCCAGCAGCCCCCTACGTAGTCGCACAGATACGCAGTATTTT CASSPLRSRTDTQYF
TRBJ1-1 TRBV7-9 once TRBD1 TGTGCCAGCAGCGCGGGACAGGGGTTTAGTTCGGATACTGAAGCTTTCTTT CASSAGQGFSSDTEAFF
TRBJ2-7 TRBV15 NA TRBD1 TGTGCCACCAGCAGAGCGACAGGGTCCGCCTACGAGCAGTACTTC CATSRATGSAYEQYF
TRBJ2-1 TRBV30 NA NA TGTGCCTGGAGTGATTTTTCGAATGAGCAGTTCTTC CAWSDFSNEQFF
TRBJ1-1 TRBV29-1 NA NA TGCAGCGCCCTGAACACTGAAGCTTTCTTT CSALNTEAFF
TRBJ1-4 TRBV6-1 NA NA TGTGCCAGCAGCTTGACAGGCACTAATGAAAAACTGTTTTTT CASSLTGTNEKLFF
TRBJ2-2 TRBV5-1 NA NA TGCGCCAGCAGCTTGCCCCGGGACTCGTACACCGGGGAGCTGTTTTTT CASSLPRDSYTGELFF
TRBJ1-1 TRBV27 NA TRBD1 TGTGCCAGCAGTTTAAGGTCAGGGGGCGTTAAGGTCACTGAAGCTTTCTTT CASSLRSGGVKVTEAFF
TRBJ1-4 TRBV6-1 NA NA TGTGCCAGCAGGGCGTTGGCGGCAGATGAAAAACTGTTTTTT CASRALAADEKLFF
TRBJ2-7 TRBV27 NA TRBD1 TGTGCCAGCAGTTTACCAGGGGGCTGGCAGTACTTC CASSLPGGWQYF
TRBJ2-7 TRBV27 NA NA TGTGCCAGCAGTTTTCGTCGGCCAGAGTATAACTACGAGCAGTACTTC CASSFRRPEYNYEQYF
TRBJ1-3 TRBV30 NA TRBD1 TGTGCCTGGCGAGGACAGGGATACTCTGGAAACACCATATATTTT CAWRGQGYSGNTIYF
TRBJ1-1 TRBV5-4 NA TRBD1 TGTGCCAGCAGCTTTCGGACAGGGGGCACTGAAGCTTTCTTT CASSFRTGGTEAFF
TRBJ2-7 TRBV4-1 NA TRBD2 TGCGCCAGCAGCACCCGGACGGGGGGTTACGAGCAGTACTTC CASSTRTGGYEQYF
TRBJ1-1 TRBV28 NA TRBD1 TGTGCCAGCAGTCGACAGGGGGCGAGCACTGAAGCTTTCTTT CASSRQGASTEAFF
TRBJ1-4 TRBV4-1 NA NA TGCGCCAGCAGCCAAGTACACGGCGCCCTAAATGAAAAACTGTTTTTT CASSQVHGALNEKLFF
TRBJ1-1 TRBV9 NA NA TGTGCCAGCAGCGTAGTTAACGGCAGAGCGAGCACTGAAGCTTTCTTT CASSVVNGRASTEAFF
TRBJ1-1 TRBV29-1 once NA TGCAGCGTTGAAGATGAGGGACCCAAAGCTTTCTTT CSVEDEGPKAFF
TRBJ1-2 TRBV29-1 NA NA TGCAGCGTTGATAGGCGGGAGACGGCAGGAAGCTATGGCTACACCTTC CSVDRRETAGSYGYTF
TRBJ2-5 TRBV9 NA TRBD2 TGTGCCAGCAGCGCTACCGGGACTAGCGGTCCTCAAGAGACCCAGTACTTC CASSATGTSGPQETQYF
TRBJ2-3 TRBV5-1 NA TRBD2 TGCGCCAGCAGCTTTCTAGCGGGAGAAGATACGCAGTATTTT CASSFLAGEDTQYF
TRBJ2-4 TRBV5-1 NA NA TGCGCCAGCAGCGTTGGGCAGGGTGAATTCGGAAACATTCAGTACTTC CASSVGQGEFGNIQYF
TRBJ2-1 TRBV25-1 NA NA TGTGCCAGCAGTGATAACAGGGGAGGACAGTTCTTC CASSDNRGGQFF
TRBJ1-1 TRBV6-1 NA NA TGTGCCATCACAGGACAGCTTCCCATGAACACTGAAGCTTTCTTT CAITGQLPMNTEAFF
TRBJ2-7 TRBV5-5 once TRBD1 TGTGCCAGCAGCCGCCTCCACCGGGACAGGGTACTTGGGTACGAGCAGTACTTC CASSRLHRDRVLGYEQYF